This T cell receptor beta chain stems from a study of CD8+CD57+ T cells in acquired aplastic anemia. In the study overall: DNA per sorted CD4+ or CD8+ sample ranged roughly 0.19 to 30 ug, averaging about 2.9 ug. Healthy donors had, on average, about 10.8 million reads for their CD4+ cells.

To note about this clonotype: Its antigen is as yet unknown. A read error may be the cause here, since a much bigger clone is one base away.

According to the study, genomic DNA was the template for TCR beta VDJ and CDR3 profiling. TCRdb itself ran the reads through MiXCR, one entry per CDR3 protein. The sample yields about 110,000 distinct CDR3 sequences, 51% seen once. General study points: Simpson's diversity of CD8+ cells was not significantly different in patients compared with controls. Patients and controls shared 25 to 35 CD8+ CDR3 sequences, highly expressed in patients.

The TCR originated in a human donor in good health, serving as a control. The sequenced material came from sorted CD4+, CD8+, or CD8+CD57+ T cells (not recorded which) from PBMCs.

The chain's CDR3 is CASSLNREGYNEQLF. CDR3 in DNA: TGTGCCAGCAGTTTAAACAGGGAAGGATACAATGAGCAGTTATTC. The V call is TRBV25-1, the J call TRBJ2-1; a weak D match, TRBD1 (6 bases). From germline, CDR1 is MGHDK and CDR2 SYGVNS. The CDR3 has 15 amino acids.